This TCR beta chain was documented in a study of CD4+ T cells in melanoma. Sequencing used immunoSEQ multiplex PCR; TCRdb keeps in-frame clones, though not all of them. The sample includes more than 8,500 clones, approximately 70% of them seen just once. The CDR3 loop spans 13 amino acids. V shed 4 bases and J shed 4 bases, with 10 bases lying between them. Per the germline V gene, CDR1 is SGHDT and CDR2 is YYEEEE. The chain is built from TRBV5-6 and TRBJ2-3; D is unclear. Sequencing input: cells from a culture (not recorded whether cultured in vitro). The clonotype originates from a human donor with melanoma. CDR3 bases: TGTGCCAGCAGCCGCACTTCACCAGATACGCAGTATTTT. Translating gives CASSRTSPDTQYF.